The clone carrying this TCR beta chain was seen once. The sample is drawn from a study of shared clonotypes between healthy human individuals. Overall study context: Donors, aged 18 to 49, were a couple of women and a few men.

Clones were read by immunoSEQ multiplex PCR, and TCRdb kept only the in-frame ones, dropping some. The repertoire holds around 2,000,000 clones, with 85% to 95% as singletons. This TCR came from a man younger than 30 in good health. Sequenced sample: naive CD4+ T cells sorted from blood. As for subset: CD45RA+ positively selected.

Here the CDR3 reads CASSLQGLNQPQHF. CDR3 sequence (DNA): TGTGCCAGCAGCTTACAGGGGCTCAATCAGCCCCAGCATTTT. V usage is TRBV7-8 and J usage is TRBJ1-5; perhaps TRBD1 as D (6 bases). This CDR3 has 14 amino acids. The germline V gene has CDR1 SGHVS and CDR2 FQNEAQ. Trimming removed 2 bases at V and 3 bases at J, with 8 bases between. The whole variable domain, filled in from reference TRBV7-8 and TRBJ1-5, reads GAGVSQSPRYKVAKRGQDVALRCDPISGHVSLFWYQQALGQGPEFLTYFQNEAQLDKSGLPSDRFFAERPEGSVSTLKIQRTQQEDSAVYLCASSLQGLNQPQHFGDGTRLSIL.